Presented here are 30 T cell receptor beta chains from one specimen sequenced in a study of CD8 T cells in Susac syndrome (dated by TCRdb to between 2019 and 2020). The protocol used for the library was the immunoSEQ multiplex PCR assay. RNA was extracted using the RNeasy kit, and roughly 0.45 to 1 ug of the RNA was reverse transcribed with random hexamers. TCRdb trimmed the raw reads at Q25, called clones with MiXCR and kept productive beta chains. CDR3 protein duplicates are merged, each entry listing the most common genes and DNA. This sample lists about 160,000 distinct CDR3 sequences; 93% were detected once. Of the sample, 0.12% to 0.15% is held by the ten largest clones. Source material: CD4+ T cells from PBMCs. The source is a human donor in good health.

This clonotype showed up just once. This chain connects TRBV5-1 to TRBJ1-1; 8 bases line up with TRBD1. The V and J ends lost 4 bases and 5 bases, in that order; junction bases with no gene match: 7. The CDR3 extends over 14 amino acids. Germline CDR1 SGHRS, CDR2 YFSETQ. The DNA for the CDR3 is TGCGCCAGCAGCGTCCAGGGGGCGAGTACTGAAGCTTTCTTT. Its translation is CASSVQGASTEAFF. The full variable domain, in which reference TRBV5-1 and TRBJ1-1 provide the parts outside the CDR3, is KAGVTQTPRYLIKTRGQQVTLSCSPISGHRSVSWYQQTPGQGLQFLFEYFSETQRNKGNFPGRFSGRQFSNSRSEMNVSTLELGDSALYLCASSVQGASTEAFFGQGTRLTVV.

The gene calls are TRBV11-2 and TRBJ2-5; D is unresolved. The CDR3 has 13 residues. The germline CDR1 and CDR2 sequences are SGHAT and FQNNGV. Trimming cost V 4 bases and J 3 bases, with 9 bases left between them. The CDR3 DNA sequence: TGTGCCAGCAGCTCACAAATGGAAGAGACCCAGTACTTC. Encoded protein: CASSSQMEETQYF.

The chain combines TRBV2 with TRBJ2-7, with TRBD1 matching over 8 bases. Germline V gene lookup returns CDR1 SNHLY and CDR2 FYNNEI. This CDR3 has 15 residues. Unmatched junction bases numbered 17, after V lost 7 bases and J lost 9 bases. CDR3 sequence reads: CASTLRTGSSVVQYF. The CDR3 DNA follows: TGTGCCAGCACCCTGAGGACAGGGTCAAGCGTAGTGCAGTACTTC.

This chain uses TRBV5-6 with TRBJ2-7; D uncertain. Per the germline V gene, CDR1 is SGHDT and CDR2 is YYEEEE. V gave up 4 bases and J gave up 7 bases, with 15 bases separating them. The CDR3 runs 13 residues. CDR3 coding DNA: TGTGCCAGCAGCCGGTCTTGGCTCTATGAGCAGTACTTC. This encodes CASSRSWLYEQYF.

The CDR3 here is CASSQYTGGSYEQYF. As DNA, the CDR3 is TGTGCCAGCAGCCAATACACAGGGGGCTCCTACGAGCAGTACTTC. This sequence joins TRBV3-1 and TRBJ2-7, with 8 positions matching TRBD1. The CDR3 is made up of 15 amino acids. Germline V gene data show CDR1 as LGHDT and CDR2 as YNNKEL (reference sequence). The V segment lost 2 bases and the J segment 0 bases; nucleotides outside the gene matches: 3.

V usage is TRBV11-2 and J usage is TRBJ1-2, with 7 bases that match TRBD1. V trimming: 0 bases; J trimming: 6 bases; junction bases outside the gene matches: 10. This CDR3 region has 16 residues. In germline, CDR1 is SGHAT, CDR2 FQNNGV. The DNA of the CDR3 is TGTGCCAGCAGCTTAGATCCCGGACAGGACCTTCATGGCTACACCTTC. It specifies CASSLDPGQDLHGYTF.

The chain is built from TRBV2 and TRBJ2-7; D ambiguous. The CDR3 sequence is 14 residues long. Per germline, CDR1 SNHLY and CDR2 FYNNEI. Between the trimmed V and J ends, which lost 7 bases and 0 bases, there was a span of 13 bases. The CDR3, as DNA: TGTGCCAGCAATGCGGCTGTGAGCTCCTACGAGCAGTACTTC. Amino acid sequence: CASNAAVSSYEQYF.

This clonotype was seen a handful of times. CDR3 sequence (DNA): TGCAGTGCTAGGGGGGCTACGAACACCGGGGAGCTGTTTTTT. As protein: CSARGATNTGELFF. The genes are TRBV20-1 and TRBJ2-2; maybe TRBD1 (6 bases). Looked up from germline, CDR1 is DFQATT and CDR2 is SNEGSKA (reference sequence). The CDR3 spans 14 residues. The V end lost 3 bases, the J end lost 0 bases, and 8 bases lay between the germline ends.

This rearrangement joins TRBV5-1 to TRBJ1-1; no reliable D call. V lost 9 bases, J lost 1 base, and 13 bases lay in between. Per germline, CDR1 SGHRS and CDR2 YFSETQ. The CDR3 length is 13 residues. The CDR3 DNA reads TGCGCCACGAGAATGACGGGGAACACTGAAGCTTTCTTT. The encoded protein is CATRMTGNTEAFF.

V and J are TRBV12-3 or TRBV12-4 and TRBJ1-6; D is undetermined. This CDR3 contains 14 residues. With 5 bases removed from V and 6 bases from J, the gap between germline ends came to 11 bases. CDR3: CASSPDWPNSPLHF. DNA of the CDR3: TGTGCCAGCAGTCCCGACTGGCCTAATTCACCCCTCCACTTT.

This chain uses TRBV6-5 with TRBJ2-5; D assignment may be TRBD1 or TRBD2 (6 bases each). Germline values: CDR1 MNHEY, CDR2 SVGAGI. The CDR3 covers 13 residues. Trimming pared 8 bases from V and 0 bases from J, leaving 10 bases between. CDR3 sequence (DNA): TGTGCCAGCCGAGGGGGGTACCAAGAGACCCAGTACTTC. It specifies CASRGGYQETQYF.

The chain carries TRBV5-6 and TRBJ2-2; tentative D call: TRBD1 (6 bases). Trimming took off 2 bases at V and 3 bases at J, with 14 bases between the two ends. Germline assignment: CDR1 SGHDT and CDR2 YYEEEE. The CDR3 has 16 residues. The CDR3 DNA reads as TGTGCCAGCAGCTTAAGGGGTAGGGGGTACACCGGGGAGCTGTTTTTT. This gives the protein CASSLRGRGYTGELFF.

This chain joins TRBV7-9 and TRBJ2-3, with D perhaps given as TRBD1 or TRBD2 (5 bases each). This CDR3 spans 12 amino acids. V lost 6 bases and J 7 bases, leaving 11 bases between the germline ends. Germline V gives CDR1 SEHNR, CDR2 FQNEAQ (reference sequence). The CDR3 region is CASSQGENTQYF. CDR3 nucleotide sequence: TGTGCCAGCAGTCAAGGGGAGAATACGCAGTATTTT.

The rearrangement joins TRBV20-1 to TRBJ2-3, with D possibly being TRBD1 or TRBD2 (6 bases each). V lost 5 bases and J lost 4, with 16 bases in between. The CDR3 runs to 14 residues. Germline V lookup: CDR1 DFQATT, CDR2 SNEGSKA (reference sequence). CDR3 DNA sequence: TGCAGTGCTCCCGGGACTCCAGGGGCAGATACGCAGTATTTT. It encodes CSAPGTPGADTQYF.

The chain links TRBV5-1 to TRBJ2-3; D perhaps matches TRBD2 (7 bases). Germline-derived CDR1 and CDR2 are SGHRS and YFSETQ. V was shortened by 8 bases and J by 1 base, with 17 bases between the two germline ends. The CDR3 sequence is 15 residues long. In DNA form, the CDR3 reads TGCGCCAGTCATTACGGGGGGCCCGGCACAGATACGCAGTATTTT. Protein product: CASHYGGPGTDTQYF.

The V gene is TRBV6-5, the J gene TRBJ2-7; 8 nucleotides match TRBD2. This CDR3 region has 15 residues. Germline CDR1 and CDR2: MNHEY and SVGAGI. The J segment lost 0 bases and the V segment lost 5 bases, leaving 6 bases of the junction unmatched. The CDR3 bases are TGTGCCAGCAGTCGAGGGCGGGGGGCCTCCTACGAGCAGTACTTC. This gives the protein CASSRGRGASYEQYF.

The V and J genes are TRBV3-1 and TRBJ2-7; D remains ambiguous. The CDR3 consists of 14 residues. CDR1 is LGHDT and CDR2 is YNNKEL in the germline V gene (reference sequence). V lost 4 bases, J lost 7 bases, and 17 bases lay in between. This CDR3 reads CASSPMTFNQEQYF. In DNA, the CDR3 is TGTGCCAGCAGCCCCATGACATTCAACCAAGAGCAGTACTTC.

The V call is TRBV6-1, the J call TRBJ2-1, with 11 bases lining up with TRBD2. V lost 9 bases to trimming and J lost 5 bases; unmatched junction nucleotides: 9. Germline V lookup: CDR1 MNHNS, CDR2 SASEGT. The CDR3 runs 15 residues. CDR3 sequence: CASTFSGGAHNEQFF. The DNA of the CDR3 is TGTGCCAGTACATTTAGCGGGGGGGCTCACAATGAGCAGTTCTTC.

This sequence joins TRBV7-2 and TRBJ1-1; D remains unclear. V shed 5 bases and J shed 4 bases, with 11 bases lying between them. The CDR3 extends over 13 amino acids. Germline V gene sequence: CDR1 SGHTA, CDR2 FQGNSA. CDR3 bases: TGTGCCAGCAGCCTCATAGAGGGCACTGAAGCTTTCTTT. Its protein is CASSLIEGTEAFF. The whole variable domain, filled in from reference TRBV7-2 and TRBJ1-1, reads GAGVSQSPSNKVTEKGKDVELRCDPISGHTALYWYRQSLGQGLEFLIYFQGNSAPDKSGLPSDRFSAERTGGSVSTLTIQRTQQEDSAVYLCASSLIEGTEAFFGQGTRLTVV.

The gene calls are TRBV5-6 and TRBJ2-6; D is unresolved. The CDR3 loop spans 15 amino acids. Trimming took off 4 bases at V and 3 bases at J, with 11 bases between the two ends. Germline CDR1 is SGHDT and CDR2 is YYEEEE. The CDR3 nucleotides are TGTGCCAGCAGCCCGCTGGGTGGTGGGGCCAACGTCCTGACTTTC. Translating it yields CASSPLGGGANVLTF. The entire variable domain, with the rest obtained from reference TRBV5-6 and TRBJ2-6, is as follows: DAGVTQSPTHLIKTRGQQVTLRCSPKSGHDTVSWYQQALGQGPQFIFQYYEEEERQRGNFPDRFSGHQFPNYSSELNVNALLLGDSALYLCASSPLGGGANVLTFGAGSRLTVL.

This sequence joins TRBV7-2 and TRBJ1-6; D call uncertain. There are 12 residues in the CDR3. V dropped 4 bases and J dropped 9 bases, with 7 bases sitting between them. Germline lookup yields CDR1 SGHTA and CDR2 FQGNSA. Here the CDR3 DNA reads TGTGCCAGCAGCTCCTGGGGTTCACCCCTCCACTTT. Its translation: CASSSWGSPLHF. The full variable domain, with the rest looked up from reference TRBV7-2 and TRBJ1-6, is GAGVSQSPSNKVTEKGKDVELRCDPISGHTALYWYRQSLGQGLEFLIYFQGNSAPDKSGLPSDRFSAERTGGSVSTLTIQRTQQEDSAVYLCASSSWGSPLHFGNGTRLTVT.

The chain links TRBV5-6 to TRBJ1-1; D is unresolved. Germline loops: CDR1 SGHDT, CDR2 YYEEEE. The CDR3 totals 16 residues. The ends were cut back, 1 base at V and 6 bases at J, with 19 bases in the middle. This CDR3 reads CASSLTPRAEHPEAFF. The CDR3 DNA reads TGTGCCAGCAGCTTGACCCCCCGGGCGGAGCACCCTGAAGCTTTCTTT.

CDR3: CASSLQGFLDTQYF. The CDR3 DNA reads TGCGCCAGCAGCCTTCAGGGGTTTTTAGATACGCAGTATTTT. The V gene is TRBV4-1, the J gene TRBJ2-3, with a weak D call TRBD1 (6 bases). The CDR3 totals 14 residues. Germline V lookup: CDR1 MGHRA, CDR2 YSYEKL. V lost 4 bases to trimming and J lost 5 bases, with 13 bases between them.

The chain uses TRBV2 and TRBJ2-5; 14 nucleotides align to TRBD2. J was trimmed by 2 bases and V by 7 bases; bases with no gene match: 3. This CDR3 has 15 amino acids. Looked up from germline, CDR1 is SNHLY and CDR2 is FYNNEI. CDR3 coding DNA: TGTGCCAGCAACAGACTAGCGGGGGGGCAAGAGACCCAGTACTTC. Protein product: CASNRLAGGQETQYF.

This chain uses TRBV3-1 with TRBJ1-1; the D is unclear. Trimming removed 4 bases at V and 1 base at J, with 7 bases between. CDR3 size: 13 residues. The germline V gene encodes CDR1 LGHDT and CDR2 YNNKEL (reference sequence). The DNA for the CDR3 is TGTGCCAGCAGCCCTCGACAGAACACTGAAGCTTTCTTT. Residues: CASSPRQNTEAFF.

Written as DNA, the CDR3 is TGTGCCACCAGTGACTGGAGAACCGGGGAGCTGTTTTTT. It translates to CATSDWRTGELFF. The rearrangement uses TRBV24-1 and TRBJ2-2; D is ambiguous. This CDR3 contains 13 residues. CDR1 and CDR2 from the germline V gene are KGHDR and SFDVKD. The V and J ends lost 4 bases and 5 bases respectively, with 7 bases between them.

J is TRBJ2-2 and V is TRBV2, with D unresolved. V lost 10 bases, J lost 3 bases, and 12 bases lay in between. The germline V gene has CDR1 SNHLY and CDR2 FYNNEI. The CDR3 has 13 residues. CDR3 protein: CAIRFSYTGELFF. CDR3 coding DNA: TGTGCCATCAGGTTCAGTTACACCGGGGAGCTGTTTTTT.

The CDR3 bases are TGTGCCAGCAGTTCCCCGGAGAACAATGAGCAGTTCTTC. It encodes CASSSPENNEQFF. The V gene is TRBV28, the J gene TRBJ2-1; D ambiguous. Germline CDR1 and CDR2: MDHEN and SYDVKM. This CDR3 contains 13 residues. The ends were cut back, 4 bases at V and 5 bases at J, with 9 bases in the middle.

The chain carries TRBV20-1 and TRBJ2-3; possible D gene TRBD1, 5 bases. Trimming cost V 6 bases and J 2 bases, with 18 bases left between them. The germline gives CDR1 DFQATT, CDR2 SNEGSKA (reference sequence). The CDR3 length is 15 residues. As DNA, the CDR3 is TGCAGTGCCAACCTCCGCAGGGCTAACACAGATACGCAGTATTTT. Translated: CSANLRRANTDTQYF.

Only one count was recorded for this clonotype. The CDR3 DNA reads TGTGCCAGCTCACGTGAGGGGACGGGCAAAAACATTCAGTACTTC. Protein product: CASSREGTGKNIQYF. The chain couples TRBV18 to TRBJ2-4; possibly TRBD1 or TRBD2 for D (5 bases each). V shed 4 bases and J shed 3 bases, with 13 bases lying between them. CDR1 KGHSH and CDR2 LQKENI come from the germline V gene. This CDR3 is built from 15 residues.